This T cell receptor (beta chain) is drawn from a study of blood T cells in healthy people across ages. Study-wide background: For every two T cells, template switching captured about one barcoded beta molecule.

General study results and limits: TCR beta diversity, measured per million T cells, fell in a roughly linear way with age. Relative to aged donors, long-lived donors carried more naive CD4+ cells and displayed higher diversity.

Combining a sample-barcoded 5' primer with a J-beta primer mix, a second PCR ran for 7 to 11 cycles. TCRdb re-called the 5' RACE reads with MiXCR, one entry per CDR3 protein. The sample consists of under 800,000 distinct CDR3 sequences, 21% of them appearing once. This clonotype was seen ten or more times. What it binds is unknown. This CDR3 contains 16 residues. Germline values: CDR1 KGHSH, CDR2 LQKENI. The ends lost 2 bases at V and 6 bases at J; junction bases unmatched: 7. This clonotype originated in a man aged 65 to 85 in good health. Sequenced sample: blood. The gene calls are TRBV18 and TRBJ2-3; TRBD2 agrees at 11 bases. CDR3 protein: CASSPMITSGSDTQYF. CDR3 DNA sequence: TGTGCCAGCTCACCAATGATCACTAGCGGGAGCGATACGCAGTATTTT.